This T cell receptor beta chain comes out of a study of vaccination and CD4 T cells after COVID-19. The CDR3 totals 15 residues. Germline assignment: CDR1 MDHEN and CDR2 SYDVKM. The V gene lost 6 bases and the J gene lost 0 bases, with 14 bases spanning the gap. As to this clonotype: Its target is unknown.

Treatment specified: approximately 9-day PBMC culture with coronavirus spike peptide pools or control peptides (ViraFEST assay). It was with roughly 9.7 IU/ml IL-2 and roughly 9.4 ug/ml peptide pools that more than 1.5 million PBMCs per well were cultured. Scientists ran DNA taken from cultured CD4+ T cells through the Oncomine TCR Beta short-read assay for sequencing. TCRdb passed the PCR reads through MiXCR, listing each CDR3 protein once. The table shows about 9,700 distinct CDR3 sequences, with 40% to 60% occurring only once. The V gene is TRBV28, the J gene TRBJ1-1; D possibly corresponds to TRBD1 (5 bases). The TCR sequence derives from a human donor who had recovered from COVID-19. Source material: CD4+ T cells from blood, cultured in vitro. CDR3: CASSRPGGLNTEAFF. The CDR3 DNA reads as TGTGCCAGCAGCCGCCCGGGGGGACTGAACACTGAAGCTTTCTTT.